These T cell receptor beta chains were read from a single sample in a study of cytomegalovirus exposure and HLA in healthy donors. TCRdb's table, derived via immunoSEQ multiplex PCR, lists solely in-frame clones and lacks some. The sample consists of about 330,000 clones, about nine tenths of them appearing once. Sequencing was done on a sample of PBMCs. The receptors were sampled from a woman aged 30 to 39 in good health and CMV-seropositive. Both conserved end residues are part of each CDR3. D genes are given only for firm matches. Clone size is shown for a subset of rows, as once, few, many or a class of expanded clone.

>TRBV4-2|TRBJ1-2|.|TRBD1
CASSPSLAGTGVGGYGYTF
TGTGCCAGCAGCCCATCGCTGGCCGGGACAGGGGTCGGAGGCTATGGCTACACCTTC
>TRBV27|TRBJ1-6|.|.
CASSPGTLNSPLHF
TGTGCCAGCAGTCCCGGGACTCTTAATTCACCCCTCCACTTT
>TRBV28|TRBJ2-7|.|TRBD2
CASRSAGGTYEQYF
TGTGCCAGCAGGTCAGCGGGAGGGACCTACGAGCAGTACTTC
>TRBV5-1|TRBJ2-7|.|.
CASSPGSYEQYF
TGCGCCAGCAGCCCCGGGTCCTACGAGCAGTACTTC
>TRBV7-2|TRBJ1-5|.|.
CASSLALPYSNQPQHF
TGTGCCAGCAGCTTAGCGCTTCCCTATAGCAATCAGCCCCAGCATTTT
>TRBV11-1|TRBJ2-1|.|.
CASSLGSPSEQFF
TGTGCCAGCAGCCTGGGAAGCCCCAGTGAGCAGTTCTTC
>TRBV2|TRBJ2-5|.|TRBD1
CASMRTGGIRETQYF
TGTGCCAGCATGCGGACAGGGGGGATCAGAGAGACCCAGTACTTC
>TRBV27|TRBJ1-2|.|TRBD1
CASSLTGGYGYTF
TGTGCCAGCAGTTTAACAGGGGGCTATGGCTACACCTTC
>TRBV28|TRBJ2-3|.|TRBD2
CASSFLSGTDTQYF
TGTGCCAGCAGTTTTCTTAGCGGGACCGATACGCAGTATTTT
>TRBV11-3|TRBJ2-1|.|.
CASSLDPRGVQFF
TGTGCCAGCAGCTTAGATCCCAGGGGGGTGCAGTTCTTC
>TRBV6-1|TRBJ2-7|.|TRBD1
CASTLADRGTYEQYF
TGTGCCAGCACCCTCGCGGACAGGGGAACCTACGAGCAGTACTTC
>TRBV10-1|TRBJ2-5|.|TRBD1
CASSATGTEQETQYF
TGCGCCAGCAGCGCCACCGGGACAGAGCAAGAGACCCAGTACTTC
>TRBV5-4|TRBJ2-1|.|.
CASTRGFEQFF
TGTGCCAGCACTAGGGGGTTTGAGCAGTTCTTC
>TRBV7-6|TRBJ2-7|.|TRBD2
CASSLGSGVAYEQYF
TGTGCCAGCAGCTTAGGTAGCGGGGTGGCCTACGAGCAGTACTTC
>TRBV6-4|TRBJ2-3|once|.
CASSDSSGGTSSHTDTQYF
TGTGCCAGCAGTGACTCTTCGGGCGGAACCAGCAGCCACACAGATACGCAGTATTTT
>TRBV30|TRBJ2-7|once|.
CAWSVGTAGEQYF
TGTGCCTGGAGTGTGGGGACAGCGGGCGAGCAGTACTTC
>TRBV5-1|TRBJ2-7|.|TRBD1
CASSPGQNYEQYF
TGCGCCAGCAGCCCGGGACAGAACTACGAGCAGTACTTC
>TRBV6-1|TRBJ1-2|.|TRBD1
CASNNRGRGTGYTF
TGTGCCAGCAATAACAGGGGGCGGGGGACTGGCTACACCTTC
>TRBV13|TRBJ2-1|.|TRBD2
CASSSEGSGVMIEAYNEQFF
TGTGCCAGCAGCTCCGAGGGTAGCGGGGTAATGATAGAGGCCTACAATGAGCAGTTCTTC
>TRBV30|TRBJ2-7|.|.
CAWSVPGRLLAHYEQYF
TGTGCCTGGAGTGTGCCGGGCCGGCTGCTAGCGCACTACGAGCAGTACTTC
>TRBV15|TRBJ1-1|.|.
CATSRVPNTEAFF
TGTGCCACCAGCAGAGTCCCGAACACTGAAGCTTTCTTT
>TRBV15|TRBJ2-2|.|TRBD1
CATSRDRGNTGELFF
TGTGCCACCAGCCGGGACAGGGGCAACACCGGGGAGCTGTTTTTT
>TRBV5-4|TRBJ1-1|.|.
CASRAGRNTEAFF
TGTGCCAGCAGGGCCGGGAGGAACACTGAAGCTTTCTTT
>TRBV7-9|TRBJ1-2|.|.
CASSLGQGWGYTF
TGTGCCAGCAGCTTAGGGCAGGGCTGGGGCTACACCTTC
>TRBV7-9|TRBJ1-2|.|TRBD1
CASSPSPTGDSYGYTF
TGTGCCAGCAGCCCGTCGCCAACAGGGGACTCCTATGGCTACACCTTC
>TRBV18|TRBJ2-7|.|.
CASSPGYSYEQYF
TGTGCCAGCTCACCTGGCTATTCCTACGAGCAGTACTTC
>TRBV4-1|TRBJ1-1|.|.
CASFGSSDTEAFF
TGCGCCAGCTTCGGGTCTTCAGACACTGAAGCTTTCTTT
>TRBV7-9|TRBJ2-3|.|TRBD2
CATPGLAVSDTQYF
TGTGCCACCCCGGGACTAGCGGTTTCAGATACGCAGTATTTT
>TRBV9|TRBJ2-3|.|.
CASSPRLLTDTQYF
TGTGCCAGCAGCCCCCGCCTGCTCACAGATACGCAGTATTTT
>TRBV5-1|TRBJ1-1|.|.
CASSLSGGQVNTEAFF
TGCGCCAGCAGCTTGTCTGGGGGCCAGGTGAACACTGAAGCTTTCTTT
>TRBV29-1|TRBJ1-2|few|.
CSVDSGGSGYTF
TGCAGCGTTGATTCGGGCGGTTCCGGCTACACCTTC
>TRBV4-3|TRBJ1-1|.|TRBD1
CASSLLGGRLTEAFF
TGCGCCAGCAGCCTCTTAGGGGGCAGGCTCACTGAAGCTTTCTTT
>TRBV7-9|TRBJ2-3|.|.
CASSSRLTGSTDTQYF
TGTGCCAGCAGCTCTCGCCTGACAGGAAGCACAGATACGCAGTATTTT
>TRBV7-6|TRBJ2-1|.|.
CASSPRPDEQFF
TGTGCCAGCAGCCCACGACCGGATGAGCAGTTCTTC
>TRBV4-1|TRBJ1-1|few|TRBD1
CASRDREAAEAFF
TGCGCCAGCAGGGACAGGGAGGCGGCTGAAGCTTTCTTT
>TRBV29-1|TRBJ1-2|.|.
CSVVGGANYGYTF
TGCAGCGTTGTTGGAGGGGCGAATTATGGCTACACCTTC
>TRBV5-5|TRBJ1-5|.|.
CASSPGEITQNQPQHF
TGTGCCAGCAGCCCCGGGGAGATAACACAAAATCAGCCCCAGCATTTT
>TRBV20-1|TRBJ2-1|.|.
CSAMTGNEQFF
TGCAGTGCCATGACGGGGAATGAGCAGTTCTTC
>TRBV29-1|TRBJ1-2|.|.
CSAEAFNYGYTF
TGCAGCGCCGAGGCCTTTAACTATGGCTACACCTTC
>TRBV15|TRBJ1-1|.|.
CATSRDEGRPLFTEAFF
TGTGCCACCAGCAGAGATGAGGGGAGGCCTCTATTCACTGAAGCTTTCTTT
>TRBV7-2|TRBJ2-5|.|.
CASSKGGLGKETQYF
TGTGCCAGCAGCAAGGGGGGGCTAGGTAAAGAGACCCAGTACTTC
>TRBV30|TRBJ1-4|.|TRBD1
CAYLRDRFGGTNEKLFF
TGTGCCTACCTCCGGGACAGGTTCGGAGGTACTAATGAAAAACTGTTTTTT
>TRBV7-2|TRBJ2-3|.|TRBD2
CASSLAGTSATDTQYF
TGTGCCAGCAGCTTAGCCGGGACTAGCGCCACAGATACGCAGTATTTT
>TRBV5-1|TRBJ2-5|once|TRBD2
CASSPGLAGGQETQYF
TGCGCCAGCAGCCCGGGACTAGCGGGAGGACAAGAGACCCAGTACTTC
>TRBV5-1|TRBJ2-2|.|TRBD1
CASTPRTGTTGELFF
TGCGCCAGCACCCCCAGGACAGGGACCACCGGGGAGCTGTTTTTT
>TRBV4-1|TRBJ1-1|.|.
CASSQPLEGRANTEAFF
TGCGCCAGCAGCCAACCTCTGGAGGGGAGGGCGAACACTGAAGCTTTCTTT
>TRBV19|TRBJ2-7|.|TRBD1
CASSTPRDRGGYEQYF
TGTGCCAGTAGTACCCCCCGGGACAGGGGTGGTTACGAGCAGTACTTC
>TRBV11-2|TRBJ2-7|.|.
CASSPGGYEQYF
TGTGCCAGCAGCCCGGGTGGCTACGAGCAGTACTTC
>TRBV18|TRBJ2-7|.|.
CASSPGQDNEQYF
TGTGCCAGCTCACCCGGACAAGACAACGAGCAGTACTTC
>TRBV15|TRBJ2-5|once|TRBD2
CATSRDAAAGGETQYF
TGTGCCACCAGCAGAGACGCGGCGGCGGGAGGTGAGACCCAGTACTTC
>TRBV6-4|TRBJ1-2|.|.
CASSDGVGGYTF
TGTGCCAGCAGTGATGGGGTCGGAGGCTACACCTTC
>TRBV29-1|TRBJ2-7|.|.
CSVNDGIPYEQYF
TGCAGCGTGAACGACGGGATTCCCTACGAGCAGTACTTC
>TRBV2|TRBJ1-2|.|TRBD1
CASSRTGGGGGYTF
TGTGCCAGCAGTCGTACAGGGGGCGGAGGTGGCTACACCTTC
>TRBV6-1|TRBJ1-4|.|TRBD1
CASSEAGTGEKLFF
TGTGCCAGCAGTGAAGCCGGGACAGGGGAAAAACTGTTTTTT
>TRBV19|TRBJ1-2|.|.
CASSISYSTNYGYTF
TGTGCCAGTAGTATTTCCTACTCTACTAACTATGGCTACACCTTC
>TRBV30|TRBJ2-3|.|.
CAWNLRGTDTQYF
TGTGCCTGGAACTTAAGAGGCACAGATACGCAGTATTTT
>TRBV2|TRBJ1-2|few|.
CASSTVGGGYTF
TGTGCCAGCAGCACTGTGGGGGGCGGCTACACCTTC
>TRBV6-5|TRBJ2-7|.|.
CASSYSQGSYEQYF
TGTGCCAGCAGTTACAGCCAGGGATCCTACGAGCAGTACTTC
>TRBV6-1|TRBJ2-3|few|TRBD2
CASSEGISGGTDTQYF
TGTGCCAGCAGTGAAGGCATTAGCGGGGGCACAGATACGCAGTATTTT
>TRBV27|TRBJ2-2|.|TRBD2
CASSLLAGDTGELFF
TGTGCCAGCAGTCTACTAGCGGGGGACACCGGGGAGCTGTTTTTT